This passage covers 21 T cell receptor beta chains from one sample sequenced in a study of blood T cell repertoires in COVID-19 (dated by TCRdb to about 2020). Preparation of the library involved the immunoSEQ multiplex PCR assay. Sourced from immuneACCESS, this table was stored by TCRdb with only in-frame sequences that have V and J called. A share of the clones is absent; for the studies checked, an unresolved V gene accounts for under half, and the remainder has no known explanation. The sample table shows about 120,000 clones, and roughly four fifths are seen once. Clones ranked in the top ten supply 8% to 13% of the sample. The sequenced sample consisted of peripheral blood. The receptors were gathered from a human donor in a cohort sampled during active COVID-19.

V and J are TRBV10-1 and TRBJ2-7; TRBD2 matches at 10 bases. Germline CDR1 and CDR2: WNHNN and SYGVQD (reference sequence). The CDR3 sequence is 16 residues long. V gave up 8 bases and J gave up 4 bases; unmatched junction bases: 14. The DNA for the CDR3 is TGCGCCAGCGAGGCCGGGTTGGGACTAGCGTATTACGAGCAGTACTTC. Translation gives CASEAGLGLAYYEQYF.

In its sample, this clone was seen many times. At the DNA level, this CDR3 is encoded by other sequences in the same sample as well. The gene calls are TRBV6-5 and TRBJ1-6; D unclear. This CDR3 comprises 12 residues. Germline-derived CDR1 and CDR2 are MNHEY and SVGAGI. Between the trimmed V and J ends, which lost 6 bases and 4 bases, there was a span of 4 bases. CDR3 region: CASSQYNSPLHF. The CDR3, as DNA: TGTGCCAGCAGCCAATATAATTCACCCCTCCACTTT.

The chain has TRBV11-1 and TRBJ2-7, with TRBD2 identical over 11 bases. Germline trimming cut 2 bases from V and 5 bases from J; bases unmatched to any gene: 5. The CDR3 runs to 15 residues. CDR1 and CDR2 from the germline V gene are SGHAT and FQDESV (reference sequence). This chain's CDR3 is CASSLTTSGGHEQYF. The CDR3, as DNA: TGTGCCAGCAGCTTAACCACTAGCGGGGGTCACGAGCAGTACTTC.

The rearrangement links TRBV4-3 to TRBJ2-2; 7 bases are a match to TRBD2. From germline, CDR1 is LGHNA and CDR2 YSLEER. V gave up 0 bases and J gave up 0 bases; unmatched junction bases: 4. The CDR3 is 17 amino acids. The CDR3 DNA sequence: TGCGCCAGCAGCCAAGAGACCGGGGGGTCGAACACCGGGGAGCTGTTTTTT. It encodes CASSQETGGSNTGELFF.

This clone was observed a handful of times. The chain combines TRBV19 with TRBJ1-1, with D possibly being TRBD1 (6 bases). This CDR3 comprises 13 residues. CDR1 LNHDA and CDR2 SQIVND come from the germline V gene (reference sequence). V lost 1 base, J lost 4 bases, and 7 bases lay in between. The CDR3 bases are TGTGCCAGTAGTATAGGCAGGGGCACTGAAGCTTTCTTT. Its protein product is CASSIGRGTEAFF.

The chain recombines TRBV19 with TRBJ1-1; D might be TRBD1 (5 bases). This CDR3 is built from 14 residues. Germline CDR1 LNHDA, CDR2 SQIVND (reference sequence). The germline V and J ends were trimmed by 8 bases and 4 bases, with 17 bases remaining between them. In DNA, the CDR3 is TGTGCCAGTCGCCCCGCGGGGGTTGGCACTGAAGCTTTCTTT. This encodes CASRPAGVGTEAFF. The variable domain in full, completed from reference TRBV19 and TRBJ1-1, reads DGGITQSPKYLFRKEGQNVTLSCEQNLNHDAMYWYRQDPGQGLRLIYYSQIVNDFQKGDIAEGYSVSREKKESFPLTVTSAQKNPTAFYLCASRPAGVGTEAFFGQGTRLTVV.

This clone occurred a few times. V is TRBV4-3 and J is TRBJ2-7; D is ambiguous. Between the trimmed V and J ends, which lost 0 bases and 7 bases, there was a span of 16 bases. The CDR3 extends over 15 amino acids. In germline, CDR1 is LGHNA, CDR2 YSLEER. Here the CDR3 reads CASSQDVGPLREQYF. The CDR3, as DNA: TGCGCCAGCAGCCAAGATGTGGGCCCCCTCAGGGAGCAGTACTTC.

The rearrangement uses TRBV18 and TRBJ1-3; tentatively, D is TRBD1 (6 bases). The V gene lost 4 bases and the J gene lost 15 bases, with 16 bases spanning the gap. Germline V gene data show CDR1 as KGHSH and CDR2 as LQKENI. This CDR3 contains 12 residues. The CDR3 here is CASSLPSGTPYF. CDR3 in DNA: TGTGCCAGCTCACTCCCGTCCGGGACACCATATTTT.

This clone came up once. The genes are TRBV5-1 and TRBJ1-2, with 7 bases that match TRBD1. The CDR3 runs to 12 residues. Germline lookup yields CDR1 SGHRS and CDR2 YFSETQ. The trim removed 2 bases at V and 8 bases at J, leaving 3 bases unmatched. In DNA, the CDR3 is TGCGCCAGCAGCTTAAACAGGGGCGGCTACACCTTC. Amino acid sequence: CASSLNRGGYTF.

This clone was counted a few times. This rearrangement joins TRBV23-1 to TRBJ2-1, with 7 bases lining up with TRBD2. TRBV23-1 is known as an ORF, though its function is uncertain. J lost 6 bases, V lost 7 bases, and 27 bases had no gene match. The CDR3 runs 20 residues. CDR3 DNA: TGCGCCAGCATACCTCAGACGGGGAGGGGCGCCCCCATTAGGAGCAATGAGCAGTTCTTC. This translates into CASIPQTGRGAPIRSNEQFF.

The chain has TRBV6-4 and TRBJ2-7; TRBD1 might be the D (5 bases). The V gene lost 4 bases and the J gene lost 1 base, with 8 bases spanning the gap. In germline, CDR1 is MRHNA, CDR2 SNTAGT. This CDR3 comprises 13 residues. The CDR3 loop reads CASSAAGSYEQYF. CDR3 coding DNA: TGTGCCAGCAGTGCGGCAGGGTCCTACGAGCAGTACTTC.

The rearrangement links TRBV30 to TRBJ2-5; weak D call: TRBD1 (6 bases). The germline V gene encodes CDR1 GTSNPN and CDR2 SVGIG (reference sequence). This CDR3 is built from 12 residues. The V gene lost 7 bases and the J gene lost 4 bases, with 13 bases spanning the gap. The CDR3: CAFTRGGETQYF. The CDR3 bases are TGTGCCTTTACCAGGGGTGGAGAGACCCAGTACTTC.

The genes are TRBV10-1 and TRBJ2-3, with 9 positions matching TRBD2. The CDR3 spans 18 residues. J gave up 4 bases and V 0 bases, and 11 bases lay outside the gene matches. Germline V gene lookup returns CDR1 WNHNN and CDR2 SYGVQD (reference sequence). Here the CDR3 DNA reads TGCGCCAGCAGTGAGTCAATGCGGGAGGGCCCGGGGGCAGATACGCAGTATTTT. Translating gives CASSESMREGPGADTQYF.

The J gene is TRBJ2-7, the V gene TRBV27; D perhaps matches TRBD1 (5 bases). Germline CDR1 MNHEY, CDR2 SMNVEV (reference sequence). CDR3 length equals 14 residues. V was shortened by 3 bases and J by 2 bases, with 11 bases between the two germline ends. CDR3 sequence reads: CASSLQGTTYEQYF. Written as DNA, the CDR3 is TGTGCCAGCAGTTTGCAGGGTACCACCTACGAGCAGTACTTC.

The chain joins TRBV10-3 to TRBJ1-4, with a tentative D call TRBD1 (6 bases). V was pared by 6 bases and J by 8 bases, with 13 bases between. The length of the CDR3 is 13 residues. Germline-derived CDR1 and CDR2 are ENHRY and SYGVKD. This CDR3 reads CAIRPQGYEKLFF. For the CDR3, the DNA is TGTGCCATCAGACCACAGGGTTACGAAAAACTGTTTTTT.

This sequence joins TRBV14 and TRBJ2-2, with D unresolved. This CDR3 is 13 amino acids long. V gave up 2 bases and J gave up 9 bases, with 10 bases separating them. Looked up from germline, CDR1 is SGHDN and CDR2 is FVKESK. In DNA form, the CDR3 reads TGTGCCAGCAGCCAATCCCGAGGCCGGGAGCTGTTTTTT. The encoded protein is CASSQSRGRELFF.

The table lists this clone with a few counts. The CDR3 here is CASSPPPTGAGELFF. The CDR3 bases are TGTGCCAGCTCACCACCGCCGACGGGGGCCGGGGAGCTGTTTTTT. V is TRBV18 and J is TRBJ2-2; D is possibly TRBD2 (6 bases). Germline CDR1 reads KGHSH; CDR2 reads LQKENI. Trimming pared 0 bases from V and 6 bases from J, leaving 11 bases between. This CDR3 contains 15 residues.

This chain connects TRBV9 to TRBJ2-4, with 8 bases that match TRBD2. Germline V gene lookup returns CDR1 SGDLS and CDR2 YYNGEE. Trimming removed 5 bases from V and 0 bases from J; junction bases left unmatched: 7. The CDR3 is 16 residues long. The CDR3 DNA is TGTGCCAGCAGTCGGGAGGGGGATCTAGCCAAAAACATTCAGTACTTC. This encodes CASSREGDLAKNIQYF. The full variable domain, rest sourced from reference TRBV9 and TRBJ2-4, is DSGVTQTPKHLITATGQRVTLRCSPRSGDLSVYWYQQSLDQGLQFLIQYYNGEERAKGNILERFSAQQFPDLHSELNLSSLELGDSALYFCASSREGDLAKNIQYFGAGTRLSVL.

The gene calls are TRBV27 and TRBJ1-2; maybe TRBD1 (6 bases). The V gene lost 5 bases and the J gene lost 8 bases, with 15 bases spanning the gap. Germline V CDR1 and CDR2: MNHEY, SMNVEV (reference sequence). The CDR3 loop spans 13 amino acids. The CDR3 is CASSLRQDSGYTF. The CDR3 DNA reads TGTGCCAGCAGTCTCCGACAGGATAGCGGCTACACCTTC.

V and J are TRBV29-1 and TRBJ1-2, with 9 bases that match TRBD1. J lost 7 bases, V lost 3 bases, and 12 bases had no gene match. Germline V gene data show CDR1 as SQVTM and CDR2 as ANQGSEA. The CDR3 has 15 amino acids. CDR3 sequence reads: CSVERPLDRGSGYTF. Written as DNA, the CDR3 is TGCAGCGTTGAGAGACCCTTAGACAGGGGGAGTGGCTACACCTTC.

The CDR3 region is CASGLVRGFGLAGTSDNNEQFF. CDR3 DNA sequence: TGTGCTAGTGGTTTGGTCCGGGGTTTTGGCCTGGCAGGGACTAGCGACAACAATGAGCAGTTCTTC. The V call is TRBV12-5, the J call TRBJ2-1, with 10 positions matching TRBD2. The ends lost 0 bases at V and 5 bases at J; junction bases unmatched: 22. The germline V gene has CDR1 LGHNT and CDR2 FRNRAP. There are 22 residues in the CDR3.